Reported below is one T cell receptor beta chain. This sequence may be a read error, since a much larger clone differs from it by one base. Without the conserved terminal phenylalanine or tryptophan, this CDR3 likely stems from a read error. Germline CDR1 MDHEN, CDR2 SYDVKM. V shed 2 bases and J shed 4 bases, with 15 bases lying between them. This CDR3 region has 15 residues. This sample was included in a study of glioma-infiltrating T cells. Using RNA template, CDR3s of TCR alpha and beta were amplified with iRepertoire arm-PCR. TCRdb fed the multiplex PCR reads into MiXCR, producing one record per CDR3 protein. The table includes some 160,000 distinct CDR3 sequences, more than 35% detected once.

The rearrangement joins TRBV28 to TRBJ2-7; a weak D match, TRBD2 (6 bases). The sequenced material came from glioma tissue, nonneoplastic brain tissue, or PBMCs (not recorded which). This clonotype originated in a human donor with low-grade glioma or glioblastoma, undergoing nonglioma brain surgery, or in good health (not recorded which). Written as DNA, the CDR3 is TGTGCCAGCAGTTTAATTCTAGCGCCCGTTTACGAGCAGTACTTA. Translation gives CASSLILAPVYEQYL.